This TCR beta chain was observed in a study of blood T cell repertoires in COVID-19. The V and J ends lost 2 bases and 4 bases, in that order; junction bases with no gene match: 5. This CDR3 region has 15 residues. Germline CDR1 reads ENHRY; CDR2 reads SYGVKD. Generated by immunoSEQ multiplex PCR, the TCRdb table keeps only in-frame clones and is missing some. Here the sample spans some 150,000 clones, about four fifths being singletons. The table lists this clone with a count of one. The chain is built from TRBV10-3 and TRBJ2-7, with TRBD2 matching over 10 bases. The specimen sequenced was PBMCs or T cells enriched from blood (not recorded which). The TCR sequence derives from a man aged 50-60 years who had recovered from COVID-19. This CDR3 is CAISEGLAGGYEQYF. DNA of the CDR3: TGTGCCATCAGTGAGGGTTTAGCGGGGGGTTACGAGCAGTACTTC.